Shown below are 22 T cell receptor beta chains from a single sample sequenced in a study of a mutant IDH1 vaccine in newly diagnosed glioma (dated by TCRdb to the early 2020s). The time point tag for this specimen amounts to: week 11, during vaccination. Each vaccine dose was 300 ug of a 20-mer mutant IDH1 peptide in Montanide, given subcutaneously with topical imiquimod. These receptors lack a known antigen. Library creation used the immunoSEQ multiplex PCR assay. TCRdb carries this immuneACCESS record with in-frame sequences only. Its versions omit some clonotypes, under half of them owing to an unresolved V gene in the studies checked, with the rest unexplained. Across this sample there are tens of thousands of clones, with 79% seen only once. Around 8% of the sample rests with the top ten. This specimen consisted of PBMCs, obtained from a glioma patient whose treatment included an IDH1 peptide vaccine. Receptors were obtained from a man aged 35 to 55 with glioma.

V gene TRBV5-4 combines with J gene TRBJ1-2; the D gene is possibly TRBD1 (6 bases). The CDR3 totals 15 residues. CDR1 is SGHNT and CDR2 is YYREEE in the germline V gene (reference sequence). Trimming left V 5 bases short and J 8 bases short, with 22 bases between. The CDR3 DNA sequence: TGTGCCAGCAGGTCTCCTGGGACCCCAGGGGAGGGCTACACCTTC. Amino acids: CASRSPGTPGEGYTF.

The chain recombines TRBV5-8 with TRBJ2-7; possible D gene TRBD1, 6 bases. The CDR3 consists of 14 residues. Between the trimmed V and J ends, which lost 0 bases and 7 bases, there was a span of 14 bases. Germline V lookup: CDR1 SGHTS, CDR2 YDEGEE. The CDR3 DNA reads as TGTGCCAGCAGCTTGGGCCAGGGGACGGGAGAGCAGTACTTC. This encodes CASSLGQGTGEQYF.

V gene TRBV6-5 combines with J gene TRBJ1-6; 7 bases map to TRBD1. This CDR3 is 13 amino acids long. Germline lookup yields CDR1 MNHEY and CDR2 SVGAGI. The junction had 1 base not matched to a gene; V was cut back by 4 bases and J by 7 bases. CDR3 residues: CASSWDSNSPLHF. CDR3 nucleotides: TGTGCCAGCAGTTGGGACAGCAATTCACCCCTCCACTTT.

The gene calls are TRBV2 and TRBJ2-7, with 8 positions matching TRBD1. V lost 6 bases, J lost 6 bases, and 10 bases stayed unmatched. The CDR3 totals 14 residues. The V gene's germline CDR1 is SNHLY and CDR2 FYNNEI. The CDR3 protein is CASRVETGASEQYF. For the CDR3, the DNA is TGTGCCAGCAGAGTAGAGACAGGGGCCTCCGAGCAGTACTTC.

The V gene is TRBV9, the J gene TRBJ2-1; 13 bases map to TRBD2. CDR1 is SGDLS and CDR2 is YYNGEE in the germline V gene. This CDR3 is built from 16 residues. V dropped 2 bases and J dropped 7; count of bases not matched to a gene: 6. Here the CDR3 reads CASSVGLAGRVNEQFF. As DNA, the CDR3 is TGTGCCAGCAGCGTGGGACTAGCGGGGAGAGTTAATGAGCAGTTCTTC.

The J gene is TRBJ2-3, the V gene TRBV7-9; a weak D match, TRBD2 (5 bases). The length of the CDR3 is 17 residues. Trimming took 5 bases from V and 0 from J, leaving 18 bases between them. Germline V lookup: CDR1 SEHNR, CDR2 FQNEAQ (reference sequence). This CDR3 reads CASSAGGRWTSTDTQYF. The CDR3, as DNA: TGTGCCAGCAGCGCCGGTGGCAGATGGACTAGCACAGATACGCAGTATTTT.

This clone was observed a single time. The chain uses TRBV11-3 and TRBJ1-4; weak D call: TRBD1 (5 bases). There are 13 residues in the CDR3. CDR1 SGHNT and CDR2 YENEEA come from the germline V gene. Between the trimmed V and J ends, which lost 3 bases and 7 bases, there was a span of 9 bases. The CDR3 is CASSFTGGEKLFF. In DNA form, the CDR3 reads TGTGCCAGCAGCTTTACCGGGGGTGAAAAACTGTTTTTT.

The CDR3 coding sequence is TGTGCCAGCAGAGCCCTCCTGAACACTGAAGCTTTCTTT. Its translation: CASRALLNTEAFF. The chain combines TRBV6-1 with TRBJ1-1, with D uncertain. This CDR3 region has 13 residues. Germline V gene lookup returns CDR1 MNHNS and CDR2 SASEGT. Trimming took off 6 bases at V and 0 bases at J, with 8 bases between the two ends.

The chain uses TRBV5-1 and TRBJ2-2; D is perhaps TRBD1 (6 bases). Trimming removed 0 bases from V and 0 bases from J, with 12 bases in between. Germline V gene sequence: CDR1 SGHRS, CDR2 YFSETQ. The CDR3 loop spans 17 amino acids. The CDR3 region is CASSLGHRDPNTGELFF. CDR3 nucleotides: TGCGCCAGCAGCTTGGGACACAGGGATCCGAACACCGGGGAGCTGTTTTTT.

V is TRBV5-1 and J is TRBJ2-7; 10 bases align to TRBD2. The V gene's germline CDR1 is SGHRS and CDR2 YFSETQ. The CDR3 length is 15 residues. Trimming took 4 bases from V and 1 from J; bases not matched to a gene: 5. The CDR3 DNA follows: TGCGCCAGCAGCCAGCTAGCGGGAGAATCCTACGAGCAGTACTTC. As protein: CASSQLAGESYEQYF.

The CDR3 sequence: CASSPSGRTGSGANVLTF. The CDR3 region has the DNA TGTGCCAGCAGCCCTTCCGGACGGACCGGCTCTGGGGCCAACGTCCTGACTTTC. The chain combines TRBV9 with TRBJ2-6; no definite D call. From germline, CDR1 is SGDLS and CDR2 YYNGEE. Between the trimmed V and J ends, which lost 4 bases and 0 bases, there was a span of 17 bases. The CDR3 runs to 18 residues.

The rearrangement links TRBV27 to TRBJ2-3; D is possibly TRBD2 (6 bases). CDR1 and CDR2 (germline): MNHEY, SMNVEV (reference sequence). Trimming took off 4 bases at V and 4 bases at J, with 27 bases between the two ends. This CDR3 has 19 residues. The CDR3 sequence: CASSSPGVLREPGADTQYF. As DNA, the CDR3 is TGTGCCAGCAGTTCCCCTGGGGTTCTACGGGAGCCGGGGGCAGATACGCAGTATTTT.

This clone turned up a few times. CDR3 sequence (DNA): TGTGCCAGCAGCTTTGAAAGGGCAAATACGCAGTATTTT. It specifies CASSFERANTQYF. V is TRBV7-9 and J is TRBJ2-3, with no clear D. Germline lookup yields CDR1 SEHNR and CDR2 FQNEAQ (reference sequence). The CDR3 has 13 amino acids. Trimming took off 3 bases at V and 7 bases at J, with 11 bases between the two ends.

V is TRBV9 and J is TRBJ1-2; D remains unclear. The CDR3 runs 14 residues. The germline gives CDR1 SGDLS, CDR2 YYNGEE. V lost 0 bases and J lost 2, with 8 bases in between. The CDR3 loop is CASSVASANYGYTF. The CDR3 region has the DNA TGTGCCAGCAGCGTAGCCTCAGCAAACTATGGCTACACCTTC. Complete variable domain (other parts from reference TRBV9 and TRBJ1-2): DSGVTQTPKHLITATGQRVTLRCSPRSGDLSVYWYQQSLDQGLQFLIQYYNGEERAKGNILERFSAQQFPDLHSELNLSSLELGDSALYFCASSVASANYGYTFGSGTRLTVV.

The chain couples TRBV4-1 to TRBJ1-1; 8 bases agree with TRBD1. CDR1 is MGHRA and CDR2 is YSYEKL in the germline V gene. There are 14 residues in the CDR3. Trimming cost V 4 bases and J 1 base; bases outside gene matches: 2. CDR3 protein: CASSLGTGNTEAFF. The CDR3 DNA reads TGCGCCAGCAGCCTTGGGACAGGGAACACTGAAGCTTTCTTT.

The rearrangement links TRBV7-9 to TRBJ2-7, with 10 bases fitting TRBD2. Trimming at V came to 5 bases and at J to 6 bases, leaving 7 bases not matched to a gene. This CDR3 spans 14 amino acids. Germline-derived CDR1 and CDR2 are SEHNR and FQNEAQ (reference sequence). Here the CDR3 DNA reads TGTGCCAGCAGCCCTAGCGGGAGTCATGGCGAGCAGTACGTC. Protein: CASSPSGSHGEQYV.

This clone has a handful of counts. This sequence joins TRBV5-1 and TRBJ1-6; 9 nucleotides match TRBD1. J was trimmed by 10 bases and V by 0 bases; bases with no gene match: 5. Germline CDR1 is SGHRS and CDR2 is YFSETQ. CDR3 size: 15 residues. CDR3 bases: TGCGCCAGCAGCTTGGCGGGACAGGGAAGCTCACCCCTCCACTTT. Translating gives CASSLAGQGSSPLHF.

The chain recombines TRBV27 with TRBJ2-1; D not resolved. Trimming took off 6 bases at V and 4 bases at J, with 4 bases between the two ends. This CDR3 comprises 11 residues. The V gene's germline CDR1 is MNHEY and CDR2 SMNVEV (reference sequence). CDR3 loop: CASSGYNEQFF. The DNA for the CDR3 is TGTGCCAGCAGCGGATACAATGAGCAGTTCTTC.

This clone appeared once. The chain carries TRBV5-5 and TRBJ1-1; D might be TRBD1 (6 bases). CDR1 is SGHKS and CDR2 is YYEKEE in the germline V gene (reference sequence). The CDR3 covers 15 residues. V dropped 4 bases and J dropped 7 bases, with 20 bases sitting between them. CDR3 protein: CASSPNPGGHNEAFF. DNA for the CDR3: TGTGCCAGCAGCCCCAACCCGGGGGGCCATAATGAAGCTTTCTTT.

This chain connects TRBV2 to TRBJ2-7; TRBD1 might be the D (5 bases). The CDR3 length is 10 residues. Trimming left V 8 bases short and J 6 bases short, with 8 bases between. Per the germline V gene, CDR1 is SNHLY and CDR2 is FYNNEI. This CDR3 is CASQGVEQYF. The CDR3, as DNA: TGTGCCAGCCAAGGGGTCGAGCAGTACTTC.

The genes are TRBV29-1 and TRBJ2-1; 9 nucleotides agree with TRBD1. The V and J ends lost 0 bases and 9 bases, in that order; junction bases with no gene match: 6. The CDR3 is 14 residues long. Germline CDR1 is SQVTM and CDR2 is ANQGSEA. The CDR3 spells CSVEEGDRDFEQFF. CDR3 bases: TGCAGCGTTGAAGAAGGGGACAGGGACTTTGAGCAGTTCTTC.

The rearrangement uses TRBV1 and TRBJ2-1; no check of the table's D call, TRBD2, against the DNA was made. TRBV1 is a known pseudogene. This CDR3 contains 18 residues. The CDR3 DNA is TGCACCAGCACAACTAGCGGGAGGTACACCCCCCTGCAAAATGAGCAGTTCTTC. It yields the protein CTSTTSGRYTPLQNEQFF.